The T cell receptor (beta chain) described here comes from a study of T-cell reconstitution after alpha-beta-depleted transplantation in children. Between the trimmed V and J ends, which lost 2 bases and 6 bases, there was a span of 7 bases. The CDR3 runs 13 residues. Germline loops: CDR1 MDHEN, CDR2 SYDVKM. Preparation of the TCRbeta library was carried out with unique molecular identifiers. TCRdb passed the PCR reads through MiXCR, listing each CDR3 protein once. There are 500,000 to 750,000 distinct CDR3 sequences in the sample; roughly 13% occur only once, and over 2% lies in the top ten. This clonotype has ten or more counts. Its antigen is undetermined. Study-level results: Newly produced T cells mostly provided counts and TCRbeta diversity after one year, as hyperexpanded clones declined. The origin of alpha-beta T cells about two months after transplant was reportedly several hundred expanded graft clones.

The source was PBMCs, mostly from graft donor cells, collected 360 days after TCRalphabeta/CD19-depleted stem cell transplant. The rearrangement links TRBV28 to TRBJ2-2, with D uncertain. This clonotype originated in a male patient younger than 18 who had a stem cell transplant for acute myeloid leukemia, so the T cells may come from the graft donor. The CDR3 DNA reads as TGTGCCAGCAGTTTACTCTGGCCCGGGGAGCTGTTTTTT. Translating gives CASSLLWPGELFF.